This T cell receptor (beta chain) was recorded in a study of shared clonotypes between healthy human individuals. Study results and caveats: Relative to their counterparts shared across all four donors, non-shared clonotypes exhibited diminished generation probabilities.

In regard to this clone: What it binds is not known.

The study ran the assay at deep level. Replicate PCRs from sorted subsets contained approximately 200 ng DNA, which is 29,000 or so T cell genomes. Only in-frame clones appear in the TCRdb table, and some are missing; sequencing was by immunoSEQ multiplex PCR. Of approximately 1.1 million clones in the sample, around three quarters are singletons; the top ten hold roughly 0.56%. V shed 4 bases and J 4 bases; nucleotides not matched to a gene: 9. The CDR3 loop spans 15 amino acids. Germline assignment: CDR1 SEHNR and CDR2 FQNEAQ (reference sequence). CD45RA+ naive and CD45RA-negative memory subsets were separated from CD4+ cells.

The sample taken for sequencing was memory CD4+ T cells from PBMCs. Regarding subset: CD45RA-negative fraction. The chain has TRBV7-9 and TRBJ1-2; 7 bases map to TRBD1. This sequence was found in a man aged 18 to 30 in good health. Some clones in this sample may be carry-over from other donors' samples. CDR3 nucleotide sequence: TGTGCCAGCAGCTCAATTCAGGACAGGTTCTATGGCTACACCTTC. It encodes CASSSIQDRFYGYTF.